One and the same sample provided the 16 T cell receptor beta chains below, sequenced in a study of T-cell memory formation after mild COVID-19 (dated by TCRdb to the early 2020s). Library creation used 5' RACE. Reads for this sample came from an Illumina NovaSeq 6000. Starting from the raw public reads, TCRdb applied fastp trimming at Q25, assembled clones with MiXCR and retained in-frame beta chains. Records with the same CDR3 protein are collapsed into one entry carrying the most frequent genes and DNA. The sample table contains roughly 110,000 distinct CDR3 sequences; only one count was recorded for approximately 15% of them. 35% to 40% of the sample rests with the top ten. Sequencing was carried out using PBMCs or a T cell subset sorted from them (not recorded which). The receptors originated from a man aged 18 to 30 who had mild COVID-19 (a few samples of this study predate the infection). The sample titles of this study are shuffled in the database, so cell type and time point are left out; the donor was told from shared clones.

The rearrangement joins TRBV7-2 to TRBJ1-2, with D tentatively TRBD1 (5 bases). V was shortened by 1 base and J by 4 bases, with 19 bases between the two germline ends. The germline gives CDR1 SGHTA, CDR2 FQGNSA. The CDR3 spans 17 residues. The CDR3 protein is CASSLDARPTGIYGYTF. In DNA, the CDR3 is TGTGCCAGCAGCTTAGATGCAAGGCCTACAGGAATCTATGGCTACACCTTC. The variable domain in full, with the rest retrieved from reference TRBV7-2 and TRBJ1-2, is GAGVSQSPSNKVTEKGKDVELRCDPISGHTALYWYRQSLGQGLEFLIYFQGNSAPDKSGLPSDRFSAERTGGSVSTLTIQRTQQEDSAVYLCASSLDARPTGIYGYTFGSGTRLTVV.

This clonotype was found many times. CDR3 protein: CASSSDSRNEQFF. The CDR3 DNA reads TGCGCCAGCAGCTCCGACAGCCGCAATGAGCAGTTCTTC. V and J are TRBV5-1 and TRBJ2-1; TRBD1 is a possible D gene (5 bases). CDR1 is SGHRS and CDR2 is YFSETQ in the germline V gene. This CDR3 region has 13 residues. The germline V and J ends were trimmed by 3 bases and 6 bases, with 10 bases remaining between them.

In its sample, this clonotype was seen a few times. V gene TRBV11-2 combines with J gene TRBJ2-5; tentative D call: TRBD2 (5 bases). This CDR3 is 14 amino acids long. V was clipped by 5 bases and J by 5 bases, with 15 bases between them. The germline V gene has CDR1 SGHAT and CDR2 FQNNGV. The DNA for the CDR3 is TGTGCCAGCAGCAACGGGGTTCCGGGGGAGACCCAGTACTTC. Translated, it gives CASSNGVPGETQYF.

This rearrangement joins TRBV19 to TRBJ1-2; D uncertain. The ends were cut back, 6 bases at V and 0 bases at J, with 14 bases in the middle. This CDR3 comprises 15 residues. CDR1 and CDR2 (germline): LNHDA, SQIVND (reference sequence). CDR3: CASSPALGTNYGYTF. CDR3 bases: TGTGCCAGTAGCCCCGCCCTGGGCACTAACTATGGCTACACCTTC. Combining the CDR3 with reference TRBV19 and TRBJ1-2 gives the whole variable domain DGGITQSPKYLFRKEGQNVTLSCEQNLNHDAMYWYRQDPGQGLRLIYYSQIVNDFQKGDIAEGYSVSREKKESFPLTVTSAQKNPTAFYLCASSPALGTNYGYTFGSGTRLTVV.

The CDR3 nucleotides are TGTGCCAGCAGCTTCCCCGGAGGCTCCTACAATGAGCAGTTCTTC. This sequence encodes CASSFPGGSYNEQFF. The V and J genes are TRBV7-3 and TRBJ2-1, with a tentative D call TRBD2 (5 bases). Germline V gene lookup returns CDR1 SGHTA and CDR2 FQGTGA. The CDR3 runs to 15 residues. The V gene lost 3 bases and the J gene lost 0 bases, with 9 bases spanning the gap.

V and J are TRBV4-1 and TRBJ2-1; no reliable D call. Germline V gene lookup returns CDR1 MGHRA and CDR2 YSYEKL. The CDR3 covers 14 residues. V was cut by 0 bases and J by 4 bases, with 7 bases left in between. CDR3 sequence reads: CASSQDWQYNEQFF. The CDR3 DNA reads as TGCGCCAGCAGCCAAGATTGGCAGTACAATGAGCAGTTCTTC.

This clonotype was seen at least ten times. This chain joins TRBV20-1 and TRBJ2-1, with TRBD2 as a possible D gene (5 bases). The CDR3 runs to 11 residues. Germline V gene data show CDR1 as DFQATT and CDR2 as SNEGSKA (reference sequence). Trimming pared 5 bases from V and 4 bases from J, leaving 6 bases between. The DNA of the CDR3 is TGCAGTGCTGAGGGATACAATGAGCAGTTCTTC. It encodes CSAEGYNEQFF.

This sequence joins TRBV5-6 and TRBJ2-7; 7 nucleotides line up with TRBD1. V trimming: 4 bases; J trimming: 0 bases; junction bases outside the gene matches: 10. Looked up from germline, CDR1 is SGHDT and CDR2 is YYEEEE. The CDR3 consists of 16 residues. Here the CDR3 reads CASSGTGTESSYEQYV. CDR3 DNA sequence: TGTGCCAGCAGCGGAACCGGGACAGAGAGCTCCTACGAGCAGTACGTC.

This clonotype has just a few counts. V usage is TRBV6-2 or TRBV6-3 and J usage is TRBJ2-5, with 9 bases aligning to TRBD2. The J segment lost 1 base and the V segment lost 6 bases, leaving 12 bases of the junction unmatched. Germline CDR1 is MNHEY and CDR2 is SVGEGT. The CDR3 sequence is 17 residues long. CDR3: CASSRASGGIPQETQYF. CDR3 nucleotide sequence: TGTGCCAGCAGCCGAGCAAGCGGGGGGATTCCCCAAGAGACCCAGTACTTC.

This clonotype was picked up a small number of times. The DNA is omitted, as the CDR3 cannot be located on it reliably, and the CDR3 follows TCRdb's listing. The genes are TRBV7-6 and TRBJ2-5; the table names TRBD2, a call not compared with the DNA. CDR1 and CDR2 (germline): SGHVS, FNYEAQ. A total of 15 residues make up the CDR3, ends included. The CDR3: CASSFGNGLQETQYF.

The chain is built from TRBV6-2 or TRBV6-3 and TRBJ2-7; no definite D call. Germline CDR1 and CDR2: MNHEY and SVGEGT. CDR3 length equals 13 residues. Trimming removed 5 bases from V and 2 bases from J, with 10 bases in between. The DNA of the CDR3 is TGTGCCAGCAGTCACGGACCTACCTACGAGCAGTACTTC. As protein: CASSHGPTYEQYF.

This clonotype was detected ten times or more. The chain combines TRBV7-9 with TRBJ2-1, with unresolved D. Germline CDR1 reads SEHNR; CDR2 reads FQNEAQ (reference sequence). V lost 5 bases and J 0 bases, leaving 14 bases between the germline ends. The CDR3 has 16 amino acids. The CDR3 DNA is TGTGCCAGCAGCCGCCTGCTATACAGCTCCTACAATGAGCAGTTCTTC. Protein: CASSRLLYSSYNEQFF.

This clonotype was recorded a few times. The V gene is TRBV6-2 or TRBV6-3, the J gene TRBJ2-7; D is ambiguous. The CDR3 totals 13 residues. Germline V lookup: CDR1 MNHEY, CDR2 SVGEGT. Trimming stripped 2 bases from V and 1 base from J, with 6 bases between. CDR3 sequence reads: CASSYDLSYEQYF. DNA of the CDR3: TGTGCCAGCAGTTACGACTTATCCTACGAGCAGTACTTC.

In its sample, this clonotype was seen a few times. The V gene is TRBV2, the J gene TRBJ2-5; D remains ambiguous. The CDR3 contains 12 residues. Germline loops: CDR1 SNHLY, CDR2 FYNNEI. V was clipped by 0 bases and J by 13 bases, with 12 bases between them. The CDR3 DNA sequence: TGTGCCAGCAGTGAAGCGTCGGCTAGGAGGTACTTC. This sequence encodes CASSEASARRYF.

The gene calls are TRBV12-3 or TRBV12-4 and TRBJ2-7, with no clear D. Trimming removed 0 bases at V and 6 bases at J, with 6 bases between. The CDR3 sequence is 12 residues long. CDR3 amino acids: CASSLARVEQYF. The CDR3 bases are TGTGCCAGCAGTTTAGCACGGGTCGAGCAGTACTTC.

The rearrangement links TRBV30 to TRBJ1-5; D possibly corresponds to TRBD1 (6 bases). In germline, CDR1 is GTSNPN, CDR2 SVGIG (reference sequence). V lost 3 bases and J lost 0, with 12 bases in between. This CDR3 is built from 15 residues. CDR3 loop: CAWSAGQHSNQPQHF. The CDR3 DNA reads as TGTGCCTGGAGCGCAGGACAGCATAGCAATCAGCCCCAGCATTTT.